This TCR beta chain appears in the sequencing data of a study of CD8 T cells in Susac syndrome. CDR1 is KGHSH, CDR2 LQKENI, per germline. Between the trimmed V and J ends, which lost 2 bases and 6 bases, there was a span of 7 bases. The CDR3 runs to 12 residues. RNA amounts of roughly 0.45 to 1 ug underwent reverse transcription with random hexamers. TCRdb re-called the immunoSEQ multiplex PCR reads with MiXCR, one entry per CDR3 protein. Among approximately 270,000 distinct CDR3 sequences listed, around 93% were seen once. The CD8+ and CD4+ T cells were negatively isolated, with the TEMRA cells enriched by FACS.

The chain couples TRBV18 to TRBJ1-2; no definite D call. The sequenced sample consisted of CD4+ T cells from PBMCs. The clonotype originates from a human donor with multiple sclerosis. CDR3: CASSPRADGYTF. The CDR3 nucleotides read TGTGCCAGCTCACCAAGGGCAGATGGCTACACCTTC.